This is a list of T cell receptor beta chains from one sample in a study of control samples from healthy donors and cancer patients. The assay was immunoSEQ multiplex PCR, and TCRdb's table has in-frame clones only and misses some. The sample consists of some 140,000 clones, more than 85% of them appearing once. Sequences were obtained from blood. The receptors shown here come from a woman under 40 in good health. The CDR3 runs from the conserved cysteine through the conserved F or W. A D gene is named only where the DNA matches it firmly. Expanded clones are given a class, and other clones once, few, many or no size at all.

J gene | clone size | D gene | V gene | CDR3 protein | CDR3 DNA
TRBJ2-2 | NA | NA | TRBV7-2 | CASSATHRVGGELFF | TGTGCCAGCAGCGCCACCCACAGGGTGGGCGGGGAGCTGTTTTTT
TRBJ1-1 | NA | NA | TRBV19 | CASSMAWATLGTEAFF | TGTGCCAGTAGTATGGCCTGGGCCACCCTGGGCACTGAAGCTTTCTTT
TRBJ1-1 | NA | NA | TRBV3-1/TRBV3-2 | CASSPSQGRTEAFF | TGTGCCAGCAGCCCCTCCCAGGGCAGGACTGAAGCTTTCTTT
TRBJ1-2 | NA | TRBD1 | TRBV5-4 | CASSSGQGREGYTF | TGTGCCAGCAGCTCGGGACAGGGGCGGGAGGGCTACACCTTC
TRBJ2-2 | NA | NA | TRBV11-3 | CASSLRVGTGELFF | TGTGCCAGCAGCTTACGGGTGGGAACCGGGGAGCTGTTTTTT
TRBJ1-2 | NA | NA | TRBV3-1/TRBV3-2 | CASSQMGGTFF | TGTGCCAGCAGCCAAATGGGAGGGACTTTCTTC
TRBJ1-1 | NA | NA | TRBV10-1 | CASSRDNTEAFF | TGCGCCAGCAGTCGGGACAACACTGAAGCTTTCTTT
TRBJ2-3 | NA | NA | TRBV6-2/TRBV6-3 | CASSYRGGPTDTQYF | TGTGCCAGCAGTTATCGTGGCGGTCCCACAGATACGCAGTATTTT
TRBJ1-2 | NA | NA | TRBV14 | CASSQDGAVSYGYTF | TGTGCCAGCAGCCAAGATGGGGCCGTCAGCTATGGCTACACCTTC
TRBJ1-1 | NA | NA | TRBV3-1/TRBV3-2 | CASSQGEDTEAFF | TGTGCCAGCAGCCAGGGCGAGGACACTGAAGCTTTCTTT
TRBJ2-5 | NA | NA | TRBV5-1 | CASSPPGLKETQYF | TGCGCCAGCAGCCCGCCGGGACTTAAAGAGACCCAGTACTTC
TRBJ2-3 | NA | NA | TRBV7-9 | CASSLGLEDTQYF | TGTGCCAGCAGCTTAGGTTTGGAAGATACGCAGTATTTT
TRBJ2-2 | NA | NA | TRBV6-2/TRBV6-3 | CASSYGRRGTGELFF | TGTGCCAGCAGTTACGGCAGGAGGGGGACCGGGGAGCTGTTTTTT
TRBJ2-7 | NA | NA | TRBV5-6 | CASSPRRSYEQYF | TGTGCCAGCAGCCCCCGGCGCTCATACGAGCAGTACTTC
TRBJ1-2 | NA | NA | TRBV19 | CASSMGATGGVYYGYTF | TGTGCCAGTAGTATGGGGGCCACGGGGGGCGTCTACTATGGCTACACCTTC
TRBJ1-3 | NA | NA | TRBV6-5 | CASSSPGSPAGNTIYF | TGTGCCAGCAGTTCTCCGGGCTCCCCTGCAGGAAACACCATATATTTT
TRBJ1-2 | NA | NA | TRBV5-1 | CASSLVGDNRDTGNTF | TGCGCCAGCAGCTTGGTGGGGGATAACCGGGACACCGGGAATACCTTC
TRBJ2-5 | NA | TRBD2 | TRBV18 | CASSPGLAEETQYF | TGTGCCAGCTCACCCGGACTAGCGGAAGAGACCCAGTACTTC
TRBJ1-3 | NA | NA | TRBV27 | CASSKGLGNTIYF | TGTGCCAGCTCTAAAGGGTTGGGAAACACCATATATTTT
TRBJ2-5 | NA | TRBD2 | TRBV27 | CASSPLAGGPQETQYF | TGTGCCAGCAGTCCATTAGCGGGAGGGCCCCAAGAGACCCAGTACTTC
TRBJ1-2 | NA | NA | TRBV3-1/TRBV3-2 | CASSRQDYGYTF | TGTGCCAGCAGCCGACAGGACTATGGCTACACCTTC
TRBJ1-1 | once | NA | TRBV7-9 | CASSEGWGTEAFF | TGTGCCAGCAGCGAGGGGTGGGGCACTGAAGCTTTCTTT
TRBJ2-7 | NA | NA | TRBV9 | CASSNPGLSYEQYF | TGTGCCAGCAGCAATCCTGGGTTGTCCTACGAGCAGTACTTC
TRBJ1-4 | NA | NA | TRBV19 | CASSKQGHERLFF | TGTGCCAGTAGTAAACAGGGCCATGAACGTCTGTTTTTT
TRBJ1-2 | few | NA | TRBV23-1 | CAGGPFNYGYTF | TGCGCCGGGGGGCCCTTTAACTATGGCTACACCTTC
TRBJ2-7 | NA | NA | TRBV5-5 | CASSLVGQGYEQYF | TGTGCCAGCAGCTTGGTTGGGCAGGGCTACGAGCAGTACTTC
TRBJ2-5 | NA | NA | TRBV7-8 | CASSLEGEETQYF | TGTGCCAGCAGCTTAGAAGGGGAAGAGACCCAGTACTTC
TRBJ1-3 | NA | TRBD1 | TRBV6-5 | CASSSADRGTNTIYF | TGTGCCAGCAGTTCCGCCGACAGGGGGACGAACACCATATATTTT
TRBJ2-1 | NA | TRBD2 | TRBV3-1/TRBV3-2 | CASSQSWGREGNEQFF | TGTGCCAGCAGCCAATCCTGGGGGCGGGAGGGCAATGAGCAGTTCTTC
TRBJ1-2 | NA | TRBD1 | TRBV29-1 | CSVGQGRFGYTF | TGCAGCGTTGGACAGGGTCGTTTTGGCTACACCTTC
TRBJ2-5 | NA | TRBD2 | TRBV3-1/TRBV3-2 | CASSPSTSGRAYGTQYF | TGTGCCAGCAGCCCCTCCACTAGCGGGAGGGCCTACGGGACCCAGTACTTC
TRBJ1-6 | NA | TRBD1 | TRBV2 | CASWDRESSPLHF | TGTGCCAGCTGGGACAGGGAAAGTTCACCCCTCCACTTT
TRBJ1-1 | NA | NA | TRBV9 | CASSVGANTEAFF | TGTGCCAGCAGCGTGGGGGCGAACACTGAAGCTTTCTTT